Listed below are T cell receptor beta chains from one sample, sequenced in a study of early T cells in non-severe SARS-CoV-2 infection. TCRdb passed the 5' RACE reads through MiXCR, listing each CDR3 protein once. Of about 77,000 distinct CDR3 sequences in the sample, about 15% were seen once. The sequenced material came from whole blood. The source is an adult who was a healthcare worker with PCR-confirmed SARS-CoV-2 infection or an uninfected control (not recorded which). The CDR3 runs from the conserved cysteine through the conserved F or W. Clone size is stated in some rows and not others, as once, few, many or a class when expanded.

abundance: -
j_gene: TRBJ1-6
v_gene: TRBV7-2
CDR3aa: CASSLGAFYNSPLHF

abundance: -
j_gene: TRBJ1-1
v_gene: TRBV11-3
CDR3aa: CASSLGFQNTEAFF

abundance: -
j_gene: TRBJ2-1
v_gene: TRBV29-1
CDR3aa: CSVAGGGWEQFF

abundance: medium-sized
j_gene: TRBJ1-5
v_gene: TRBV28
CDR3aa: CASSTTGTGHNQPQHF

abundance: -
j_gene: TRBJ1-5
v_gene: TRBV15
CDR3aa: CATSRGSGPESNQPQHF

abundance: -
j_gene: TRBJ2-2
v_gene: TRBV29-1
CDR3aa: CSASGGTGELFF

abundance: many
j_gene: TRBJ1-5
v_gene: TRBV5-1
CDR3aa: CASSSRPGQPQHF

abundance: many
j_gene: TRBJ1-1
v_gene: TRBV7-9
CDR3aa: CASSPWAGTEAFF

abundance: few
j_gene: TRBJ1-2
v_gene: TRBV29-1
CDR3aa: CSVGSGQAELPYGYTF

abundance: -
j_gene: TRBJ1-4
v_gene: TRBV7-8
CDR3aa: CASSLGLRGANEKLFF

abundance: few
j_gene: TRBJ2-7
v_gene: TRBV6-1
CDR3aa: CASSGTLSYEQYF

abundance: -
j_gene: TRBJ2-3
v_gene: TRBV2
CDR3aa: CASMGGDTQYF

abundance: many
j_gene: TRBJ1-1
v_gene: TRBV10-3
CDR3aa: CAISEVNTEAFF

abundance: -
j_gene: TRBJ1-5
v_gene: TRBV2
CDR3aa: CASSPVGSNQPQHF

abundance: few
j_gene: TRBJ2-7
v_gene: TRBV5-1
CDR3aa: CASSLPGTGGEQYF

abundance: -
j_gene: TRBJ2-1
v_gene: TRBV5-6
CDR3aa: CASSLGPEQFF

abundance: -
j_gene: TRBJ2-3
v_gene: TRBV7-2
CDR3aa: CASSLFPAGTSGSRADTQYF

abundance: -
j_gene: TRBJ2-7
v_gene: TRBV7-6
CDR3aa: CASSLEVRGRHEQYF

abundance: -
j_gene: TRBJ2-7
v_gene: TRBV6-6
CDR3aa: CASSSPGLANYEQYF

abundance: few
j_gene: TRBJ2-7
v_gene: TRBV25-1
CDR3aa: CASSESGTKSLEQYF

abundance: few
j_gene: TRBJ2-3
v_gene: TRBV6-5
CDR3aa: CASSRGLAALTDTQYF

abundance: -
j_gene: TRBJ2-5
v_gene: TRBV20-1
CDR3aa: CSARVGGPGETQYF

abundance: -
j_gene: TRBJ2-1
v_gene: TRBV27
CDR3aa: CASSLQAGGINEQFF

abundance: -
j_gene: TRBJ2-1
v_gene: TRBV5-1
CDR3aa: CASSRAGTGGFGEQFF

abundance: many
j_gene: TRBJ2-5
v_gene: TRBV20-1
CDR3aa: CSANPPSGGIQETQYF

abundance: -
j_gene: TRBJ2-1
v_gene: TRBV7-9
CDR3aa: CASSPGLTEYNEQFF

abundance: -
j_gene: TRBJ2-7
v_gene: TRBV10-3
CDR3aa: CAISGGNEQYF

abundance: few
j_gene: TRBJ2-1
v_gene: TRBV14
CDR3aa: CASSRRAGGGYNEQFF

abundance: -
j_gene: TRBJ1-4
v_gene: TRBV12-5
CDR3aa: CASGLLSNEKLFF

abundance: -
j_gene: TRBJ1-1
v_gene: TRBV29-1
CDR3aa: CSGGRVAAEAFF

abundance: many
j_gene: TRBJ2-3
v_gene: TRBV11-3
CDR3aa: CASSPRRLGTDTQYF

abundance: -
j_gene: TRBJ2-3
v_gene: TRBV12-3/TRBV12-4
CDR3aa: CALKVVVTDTQYF

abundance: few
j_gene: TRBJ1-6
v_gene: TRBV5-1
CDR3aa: CASSLEGQLSSPLHF

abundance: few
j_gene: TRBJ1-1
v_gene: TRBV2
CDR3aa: CASRLRQNTEAFF

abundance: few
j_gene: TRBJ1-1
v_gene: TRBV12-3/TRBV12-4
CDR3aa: CASSPSHQTGHEAFF

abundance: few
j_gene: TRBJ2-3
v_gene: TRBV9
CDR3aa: CASSVGGVYTDTQYF